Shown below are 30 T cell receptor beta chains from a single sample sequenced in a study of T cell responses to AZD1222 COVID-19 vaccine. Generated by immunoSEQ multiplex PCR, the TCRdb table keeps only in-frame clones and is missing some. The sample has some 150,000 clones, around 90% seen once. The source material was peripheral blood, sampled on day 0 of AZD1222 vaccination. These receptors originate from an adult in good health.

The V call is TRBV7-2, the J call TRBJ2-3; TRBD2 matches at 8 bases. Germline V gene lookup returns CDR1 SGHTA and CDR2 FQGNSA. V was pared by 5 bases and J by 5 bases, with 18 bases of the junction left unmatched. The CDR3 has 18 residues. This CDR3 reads CASSPLGVRGAKRDTQYF. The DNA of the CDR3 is TGTGCCAGCAGCCCTCTGGGTGTGCGGGGGGCCAAGAGAGATACGCAGTATTTT.

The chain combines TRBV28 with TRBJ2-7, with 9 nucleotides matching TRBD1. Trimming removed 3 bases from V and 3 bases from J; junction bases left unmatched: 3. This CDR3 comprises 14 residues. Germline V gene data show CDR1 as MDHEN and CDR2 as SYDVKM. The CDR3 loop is CASSLGTGSYEQYF. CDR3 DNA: TGTGCCAGCAGTTTGGGGACAGGGAGCTACGAGCAGTACTTC.

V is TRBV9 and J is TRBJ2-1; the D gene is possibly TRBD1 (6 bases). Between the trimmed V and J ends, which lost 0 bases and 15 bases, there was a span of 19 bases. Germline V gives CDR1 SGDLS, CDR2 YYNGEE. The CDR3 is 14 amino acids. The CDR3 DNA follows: TGTGCCAGCAGCGTAGCTGCGGACAGCAAGGTTCGGTTCTTC. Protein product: CASSVAADSKVRFF.

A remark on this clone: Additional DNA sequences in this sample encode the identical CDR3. The CDR3 loop reads CASSQTGYTEAFF. For the CDR3, the DNA is TGTGCCAGCAGCCAGACAGGGTACACTGAAGCTTTCTTT. The chain is built from TRBV3-1 (or the pseudogene TRBV3-2) and TRBJ1-1; 7 bases are a match to TRBD1. The junction had 1 base not matched to a gene; V was cut back by 3 bases and J by 3 bases. This CDR3 is 13 amino acids long. Germline-derived CDR1 and CDR2 are LGHDT and YNNKEL (reference sequence).

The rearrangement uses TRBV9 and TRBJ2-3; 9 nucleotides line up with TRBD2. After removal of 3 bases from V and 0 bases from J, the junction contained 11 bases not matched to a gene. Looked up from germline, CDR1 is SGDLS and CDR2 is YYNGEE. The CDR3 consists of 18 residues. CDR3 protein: CASSARWLAGTSTDTQYF. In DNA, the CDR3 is TGTGCCAGCAGCGCCCGGTGGCTAGCGGGAACTAGCACAGATACGCAGTATTTT.

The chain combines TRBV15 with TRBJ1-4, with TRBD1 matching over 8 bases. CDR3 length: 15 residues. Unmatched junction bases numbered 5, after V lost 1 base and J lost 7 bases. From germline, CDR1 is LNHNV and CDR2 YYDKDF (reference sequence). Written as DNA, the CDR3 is TGTGCCACCAGCAGAGGGGGCAGGGGGCTTGAAAAACTGTTTTTT. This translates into CATSRGGRGLEKLFF.

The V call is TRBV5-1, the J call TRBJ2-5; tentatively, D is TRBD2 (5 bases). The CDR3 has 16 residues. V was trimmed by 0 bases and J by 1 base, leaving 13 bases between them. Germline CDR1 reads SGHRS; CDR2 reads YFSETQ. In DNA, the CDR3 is TGCGCCAGCAGCTTGGAGGTGGGAGTAGGCCAAGAGACCCAGTACTTC. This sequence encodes CASSLEVGVGQETQYF.

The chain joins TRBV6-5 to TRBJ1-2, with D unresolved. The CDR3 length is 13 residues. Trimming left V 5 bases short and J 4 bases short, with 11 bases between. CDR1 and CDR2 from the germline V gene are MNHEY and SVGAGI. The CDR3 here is CASSPGRLYGYTF. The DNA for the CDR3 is TGTGCCAGCAGTCCCGGACGGCTCTATGGCTACACCTTC.

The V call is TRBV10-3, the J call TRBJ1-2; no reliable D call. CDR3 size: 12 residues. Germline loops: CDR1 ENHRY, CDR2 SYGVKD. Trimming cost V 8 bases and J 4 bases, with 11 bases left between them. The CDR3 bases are TGTGCCATCTTAAAGCTTCCCTATGGCTACACCTTC. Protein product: CAILKLPYGYTF.

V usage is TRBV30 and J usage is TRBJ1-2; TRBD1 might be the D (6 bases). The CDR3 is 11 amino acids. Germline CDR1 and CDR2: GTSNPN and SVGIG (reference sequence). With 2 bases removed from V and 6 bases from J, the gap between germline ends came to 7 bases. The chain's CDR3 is CAWSPGDGYTF. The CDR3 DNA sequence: TGTGCCTGGAGTCCAGGGGATGGCTACACCTTC.

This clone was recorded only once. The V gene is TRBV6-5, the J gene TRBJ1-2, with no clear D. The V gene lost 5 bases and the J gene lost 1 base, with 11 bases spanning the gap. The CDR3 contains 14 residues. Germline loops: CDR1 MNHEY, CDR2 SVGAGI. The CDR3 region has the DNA TGTGCCAGCAGTATGGGCAGTTATAACTATGGCTACACCTTC. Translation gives CASSMGSYNYGYTF.

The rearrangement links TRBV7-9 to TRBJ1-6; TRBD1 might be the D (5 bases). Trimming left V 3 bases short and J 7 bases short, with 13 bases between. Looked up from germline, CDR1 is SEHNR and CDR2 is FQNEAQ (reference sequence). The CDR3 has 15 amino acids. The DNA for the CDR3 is TGTGCCAGCAGCTTCACGGGGGAAGGGAATTCACCCCTCCACTTT. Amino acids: CASSFTGEGNSPLHF.

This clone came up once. CDR3 in DNA: TGCAGTGGCCTCGAGGAGACCCAGTACTTC. Translating gives CSGLEETQYF. This chain joins TRBV20-1 and TRBJ2-5; D not resolved. The CDR3 loop spans 10 amino acids. V was trimmed by 7 bases and J by 5 bases, leaving 8 bases between them. Looked up from germline, CDR1 is DFQATT and CDR2 is SNEGSKA (reference sequence).

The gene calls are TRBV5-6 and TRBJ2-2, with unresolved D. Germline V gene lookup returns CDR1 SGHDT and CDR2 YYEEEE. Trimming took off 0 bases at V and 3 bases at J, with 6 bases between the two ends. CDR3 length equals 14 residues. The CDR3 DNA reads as TGTGCCAGCAGCTTGGGGGCATACACCGGGGAGCTGTTTTTT. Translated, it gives CASSLGAYTGELFF.

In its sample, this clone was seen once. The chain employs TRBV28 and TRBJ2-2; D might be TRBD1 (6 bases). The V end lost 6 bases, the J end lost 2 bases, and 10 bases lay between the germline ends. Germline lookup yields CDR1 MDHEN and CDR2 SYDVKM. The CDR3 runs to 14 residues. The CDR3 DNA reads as TGTGCCAGCAGGGGGACAATCAACACCGGGGAGCTGTTTTTT. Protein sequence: CASRGTINTGELFF.

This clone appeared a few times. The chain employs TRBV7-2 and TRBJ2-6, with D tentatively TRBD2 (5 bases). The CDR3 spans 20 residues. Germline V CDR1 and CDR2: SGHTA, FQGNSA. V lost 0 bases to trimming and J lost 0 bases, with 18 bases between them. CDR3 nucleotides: TGTGCCAGCAGCTTAGCGCAATCCCCAAACGGACTCTCTGGGGCCAACGTCCTGACTTTC. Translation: CASSLAQSPNGLSGANVLTF.

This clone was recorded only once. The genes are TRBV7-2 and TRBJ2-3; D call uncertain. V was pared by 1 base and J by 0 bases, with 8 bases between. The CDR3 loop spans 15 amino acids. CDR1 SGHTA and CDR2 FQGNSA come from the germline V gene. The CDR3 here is CASSLGSASTDTQYF. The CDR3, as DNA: TGTGCCAGCAGCTTAGGGTCAGCTAGCACAGATACGCAGTATTTT.

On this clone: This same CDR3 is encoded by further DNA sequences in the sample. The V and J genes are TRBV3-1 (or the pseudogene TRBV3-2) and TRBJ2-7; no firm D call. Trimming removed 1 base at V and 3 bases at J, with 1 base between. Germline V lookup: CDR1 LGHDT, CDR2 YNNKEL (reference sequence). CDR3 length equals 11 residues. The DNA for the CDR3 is TGTGCCAGCAGCCAAGGCTACGAGCAGTACTTC. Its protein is CASSQGYEQYF.

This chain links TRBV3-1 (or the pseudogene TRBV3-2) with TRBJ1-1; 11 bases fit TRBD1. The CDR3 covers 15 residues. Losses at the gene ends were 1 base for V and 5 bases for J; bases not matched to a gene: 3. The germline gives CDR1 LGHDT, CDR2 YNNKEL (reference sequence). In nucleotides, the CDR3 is TGTGCCAGCAGCCAAGGGGACAGGGGGAGGACTGAAGCTTTCTTT. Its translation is CASSQGDRGRTEAFF.

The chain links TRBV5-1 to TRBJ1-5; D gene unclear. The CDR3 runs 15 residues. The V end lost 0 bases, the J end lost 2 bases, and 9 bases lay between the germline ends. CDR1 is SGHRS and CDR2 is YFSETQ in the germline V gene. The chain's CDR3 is CASSLVHGGNQPQHF. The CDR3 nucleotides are TGCGCCAGCAGCTTGGTCCACGGCGGCAATCAGCCCCAGCATTTT.

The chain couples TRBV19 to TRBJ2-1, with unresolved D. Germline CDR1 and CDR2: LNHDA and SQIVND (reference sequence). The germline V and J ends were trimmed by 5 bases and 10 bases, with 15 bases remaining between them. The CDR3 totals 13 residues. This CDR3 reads CASSPRPIEEQFF. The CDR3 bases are TGTGCCAGTAGTCCCCGACCGATCGAGGAGCAGTTCTTC.

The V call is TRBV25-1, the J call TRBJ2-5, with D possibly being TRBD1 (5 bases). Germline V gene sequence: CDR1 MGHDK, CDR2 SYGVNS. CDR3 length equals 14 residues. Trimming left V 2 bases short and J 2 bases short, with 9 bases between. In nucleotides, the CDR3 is TGTGCCAGCAGTGAAGCCAGGGCTCAAGAGACCCAGTACTTC. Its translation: CASSEARAQETQYF.

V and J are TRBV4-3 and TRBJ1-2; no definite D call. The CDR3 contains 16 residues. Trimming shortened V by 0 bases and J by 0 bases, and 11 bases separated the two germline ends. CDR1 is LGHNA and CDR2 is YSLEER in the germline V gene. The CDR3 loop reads CASSQERALTNYGYTF. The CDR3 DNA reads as TGCGCCAGCAGCCAAGAAAGGGCACTAACTAACTATGGCTACACCTTC.

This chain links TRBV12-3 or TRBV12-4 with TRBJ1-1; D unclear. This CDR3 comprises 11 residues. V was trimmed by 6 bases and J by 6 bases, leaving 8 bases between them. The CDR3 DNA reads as TGTGCCAGCAGGAGGTTGGCTGAAGCTTTCTTT. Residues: CASRRLAEAFF.

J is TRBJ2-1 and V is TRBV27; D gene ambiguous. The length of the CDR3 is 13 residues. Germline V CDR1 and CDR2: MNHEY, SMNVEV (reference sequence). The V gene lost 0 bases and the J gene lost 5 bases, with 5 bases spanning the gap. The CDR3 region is CASSLSRHNEQFF. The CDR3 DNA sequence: TGTGCCAGCAGTTTATCGCGTCACAATGAGCAGTTCTTC.

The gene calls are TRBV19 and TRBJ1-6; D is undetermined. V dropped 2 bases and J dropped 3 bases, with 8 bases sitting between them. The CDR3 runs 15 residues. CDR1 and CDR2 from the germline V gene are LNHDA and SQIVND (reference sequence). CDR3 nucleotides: TGTGCCAGTAGTATACAGGAGTTCTATAATTCACCCCTCCACTTT. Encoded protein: CASSIQEFYNSPLHF.

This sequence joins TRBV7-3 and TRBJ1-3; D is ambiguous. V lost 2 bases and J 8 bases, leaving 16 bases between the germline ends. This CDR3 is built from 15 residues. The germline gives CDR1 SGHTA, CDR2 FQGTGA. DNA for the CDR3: TGTGCCAGCAGCTTAGGTCGGGGAAATTTGGACACCATATATTTT. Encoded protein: CASSLGRGNLDTIYF.

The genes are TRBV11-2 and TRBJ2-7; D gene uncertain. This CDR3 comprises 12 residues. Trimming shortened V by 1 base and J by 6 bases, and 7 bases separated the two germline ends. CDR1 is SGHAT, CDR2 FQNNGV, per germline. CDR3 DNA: TGTGCCAGCAGCTTAGGGGTCGCCGAGCAGTACTTC. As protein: CASSLGVAEQYF.

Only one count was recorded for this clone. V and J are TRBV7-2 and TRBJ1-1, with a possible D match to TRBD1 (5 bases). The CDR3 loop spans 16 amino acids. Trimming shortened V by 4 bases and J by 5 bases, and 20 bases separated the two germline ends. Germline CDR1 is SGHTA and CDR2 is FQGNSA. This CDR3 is CASSSMRSGRLTEAFF. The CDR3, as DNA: TGTGCCAGCAGCTCGATGCGATCAGGGCGGTTGACTGAAGCTTTCTTT.

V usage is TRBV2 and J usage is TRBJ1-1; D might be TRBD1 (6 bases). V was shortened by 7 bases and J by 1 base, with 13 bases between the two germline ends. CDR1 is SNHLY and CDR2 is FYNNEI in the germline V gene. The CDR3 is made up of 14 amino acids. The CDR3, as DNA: TGTGCCAGCATTATCCGGACAGCGAACACTGAAGCTTTCTTT. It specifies CASIIRTANTEAFF.